This T cell receptor beta chain is drawn from a study of identical twins. This CDR3 spans 13 amino acids. Unmatched junction bases numbered 1, after V lost 0 bases and J lost 8 bases. Germline V CDR1 and CDR2: PRHDT, FYEKMQ (reference sequence). TCRdb analysed the 5' RACE reads with MiXCR anew, one entry per CDR3 protein. The repertoire consists of some 1,600,000 distinct CDR3 sequences, with under 35% occurring once and the leading ten covering around 0.3%. Every sampled donor was Caucasian and healthy. Study-level points and caveats: Insertion counts were lower in abundant cord blood beta clonotypes, a trend that memory repertoires did not show.

There are many counts of this clonotype. Its matching antigen is unknown. The J gene is TRBJ2-1, the V gene TRBV13, with TRBD2 identical over 7 bases. Sample: cord blood. This TCR derives from a newborn girl in good health. The CDR3 spells CASSLGTSYEQFF. The CDR3 DNA reads as TGTGCCAGCAGCTTAGGGACTAGCTATGAGCAGTTCTTC.